The clone carrying this T cell receptor beta chain was observed at least ten times. Its cognate antigen is unknown. Unique molecular identifiers were incorporated when the TCRbeta library was constructed. A single record per CDR3 protein comes from TCRdb applying MiXCR to the PCR reads. This table has roughly 490,000 distinct CDR3 sequences, around 10% appearing once. Trimming removed 5 bases from V and 2 bases from J, with 10 bases in between. Germline V lookup: CDR1 LNHNV, CDR2 YYDKDF (reference sequence). The CDR3 totals 13 residues. This record belongs to a study of T-cell reconstitution after alpha-beta-depleted transplantation in children. General study points: Counts and diversity of T cells one year after transplant came mostly from newly produced T cells. Elevated TCRbeta diversity at day 60 was traced, in some patients, to surviving recipient T cells and thymic progenitors. Reportedly, only several hundred clones from non-depleted graft cells drove alpha-beta T-cell counts at about two months.

The sequencing here drew on PBMCs, mostly from graft donor cells, taken 180 days after TCRalphabeta/CD19-depleted stem cell transplant. The TCR originated in a female patient aged 2-15 years who had a stem cell transplant for aplastic anemia, so the T cells may come from the graft donor. The chain links TRBV15 to TRBJ2-7; TRBD2 might be the D (5 bases). CDR3 residues: CATSPSNPYEQYF. CDR3 DNA: TGTGCCACCAGCCCTAGCAACCCCTACGAGCAGTACTTC.